This T cell receptor beta chain was recovered during a study of lymphopenia after photon versus proton radiotherapy. In germline, CDR1 is SGHRS, CDR2 YFSETQ. The V end lost 4 bases, the J end lost 6 bases, and 12 bases lay between the germline ends. The CDR3 runs 13 residues. Data came from immunoSEQ multiplex PCR; TCRdb stores just in-frame clones and leaves some out. The table lists approximately 170,000 clones, roughly nine tenths of them singletons, with approximately 4.8% in the top ten. The V gene is TRBV5-1, the J gene TRBJ2-3; D gene uncertain. Sequencing was performed on peripheral blood, taken from a patient treated with photon-based radiotherapy. The sequence derives from a man aged 45-65 years with gastric cancer. The CDR3 DNA is TGCGCCAGCAGCCGCGAACATGTGGATACGCAGTATTTT. Translated: CASSREHVDTQYF.